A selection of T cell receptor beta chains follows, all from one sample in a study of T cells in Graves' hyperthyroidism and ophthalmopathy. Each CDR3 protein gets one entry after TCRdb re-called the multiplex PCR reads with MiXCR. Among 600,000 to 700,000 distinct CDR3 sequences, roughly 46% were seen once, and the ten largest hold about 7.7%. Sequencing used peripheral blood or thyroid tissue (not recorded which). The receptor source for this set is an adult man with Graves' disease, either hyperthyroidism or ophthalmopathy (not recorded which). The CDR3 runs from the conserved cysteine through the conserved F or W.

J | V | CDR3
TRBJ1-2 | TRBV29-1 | CSAGTDTNYGYTF
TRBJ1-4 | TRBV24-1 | CATSDPRTGADEKLFF
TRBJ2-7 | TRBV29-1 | CSVRDRGTYEQYF
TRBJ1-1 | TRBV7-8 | CASSLRPGTEAFF
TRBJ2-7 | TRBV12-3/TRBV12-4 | CASSRQGSEQYF
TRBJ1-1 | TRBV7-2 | CASSVINPGFGNTEAFF
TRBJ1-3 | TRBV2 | CASSPSYRRSSGNTIYF
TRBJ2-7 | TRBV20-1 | CSASWAPVGEQYF
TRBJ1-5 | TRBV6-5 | CASSETGDNQPQHF
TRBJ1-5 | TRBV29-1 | CSLWGDSNQPQHF
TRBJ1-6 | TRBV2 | CASIASLSSYNSPLHF
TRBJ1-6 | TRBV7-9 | CASSLEKTGISYNSPLHF
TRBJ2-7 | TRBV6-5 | CASSYPDRGITEQYF
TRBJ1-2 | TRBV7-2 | CASSQDRQGDVSYGYTF
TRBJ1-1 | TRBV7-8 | CASSQDHGGQGRRTEAFF
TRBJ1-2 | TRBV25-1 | CASQHRGNYGYTF
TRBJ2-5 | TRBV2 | CASSATGTSGFMEETQYF
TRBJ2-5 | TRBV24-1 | CAISIQRAETQYF
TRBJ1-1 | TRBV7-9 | CASSPVLGPTEAFF
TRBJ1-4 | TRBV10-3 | CAISGDRVADNEKLFF
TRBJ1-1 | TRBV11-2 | CASSPLPPNTEAFF
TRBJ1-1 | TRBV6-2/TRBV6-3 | CASSYSEEFVNTEAFF
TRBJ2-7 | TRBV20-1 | CSASQTANYEQYF
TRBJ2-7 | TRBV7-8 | CASSAGPPLSYEQYF